Shown below are 2 T cell receptor beta chains from a single sample sequenced in a study of cytomegalovirus exposure and HLA in healthy donors. The PCR used 60 Vbeta and 13 Jbeta primers. Here immunoSEQ multiplex PCR was the method, and the copy in TCRdb shows in-frame clones only, minus some. The profile shows 130,000 or so clones, approximately 90% of them singletons. The sequencing input was PBMCs. The receptors originated from a woman in her 30s in good health and CMV-seronegative.

The chain links TRBV7-2 to TRBJ2-4; D may be TRBD2 (6 bases). The CDR3 is 16 amino acids. Germline V gene data show CDR1 as SGHTA and CDR2 as FQGNSA. V shed 5 bases and J shed 3 bases, with 17 bases lying between them. The CDR3 reads CASSTEGSGFKNIQYF. The CDR3 DNA reads as TGTGCCAGCAGCACCGAGGGGAGCGGGTTCAAAAACATTCAGTACTTC.

This chain joins TRBV2 and TRBJ1-1, with D unresolved. The germline V and J ends were trimmed by 4 bases and 0 bases, with 9 bases remaining between them. Germline-derived CDR1 and CDR2 are SNHLY and FYNNEI. The CDR3 runs to 14 residues. CDR3 in amino acids: CASSVPYLNTEAFF. The DNA of the CDR3 is TGTGCCAGCAGTGTCCCCTACTTGAACACTGAAGCTTTCTTT. Full variable domain (missing parts from reference TRBV2 and TRBJ1-1): EPEVTQTPSHQVTQMGQEVILRCVPISNHLYFYWYRQILGQKVEFLVSFYNNEISEKSEIFDDQFSVERPDGSNFTLKIRSTKLEDSAMYFCASSVPYLNTEAFFGQGTRLTVV.